This T cell receptor (beta chain) is drawn from a study of identical twins. Findings and limits, study-wide: The abundant beta clonotypes from cord blood had fewer insertions, and memory repertoires had none of this.

A remark on this clonotype: As yet, its antigen is unknown.

The J segment lost 0 bases and the V segment lost 5 bases, leaving 11 bases of the junction unmatched. The CDR3 contains 18 residues. CDR1 and CDR2 (germline): MNHEY, SVGAGI. One entry per CDR3 protein, called by TCRdb with MiXCR from the 5' RACE reads. Here the sample spans just over 500,000 distinct CDR3 sequences, 20% to 25% being singletons. These data are also associated with another study on T cells expressing NK-cell markers. That source notes: Sorting in several experiments was restricted by an anti-gamma-delta TCR antibody to alpha-beta TCR T cells. The study found dominant NKG2C+ clonotypes at roughly 1.0-7.0% of CD8+ T cells in about six donors. These clonotypes additionally ranked first within the CD3+CD56-NKG2C+ fraction of four donors.

The specimen sequenced was CD4+ T cells sorted from blood. The clonotype originates from a woman younger than 35 in good health. V is TRBV6-5 and J is TRBJ2-1; TRBD2 agrees at 9 bases. The CDR3 coding sequence is TGTGCCAGCAGTCTACTCCTGGCGGGAGGGCCCTCCTACAATGAGCAGTTCTTC. Translated: CASSLLLAGGPSYNEQFF.